This T cell receptor (beta chain) was sequenced for a study of molecular identifiers for immune sequencing clone quantification. MiXCR, run by TCRdb on the PCR reads, gives a single entry per CDR3 protein. This table has around 480,000 distinct CDR3 sequences, around 25% appearing once. The CDR3 extends over 15 amino acids. Germline CDR1 and CDR2: SGDLS and YYNGEE. J gave up 2 bases and V 0 bases, and 4 bases lay outside the gene matches. This clonotype was obtained from a human donor in good health. Some libraries in this study had Jurkat cell RNA spiked in. This rearrangement joins TRBV9 to TRBJ2-7; 8 nucleotides align to TRBD1. Sequencing used naive CD8+ T cells from blood, with Jurkat cell RNA spiked in. Subset in this sample: FACS-sorted CD8+CD4-CCR7+CD45RA+ naive T cells. CDR3 nucleotide sequence: TGTGCCAGCAGCGTAGTACGACAGGGGACCTACGAGCAGTACTTC. It translates to CASSVVRQGTYEQYF.